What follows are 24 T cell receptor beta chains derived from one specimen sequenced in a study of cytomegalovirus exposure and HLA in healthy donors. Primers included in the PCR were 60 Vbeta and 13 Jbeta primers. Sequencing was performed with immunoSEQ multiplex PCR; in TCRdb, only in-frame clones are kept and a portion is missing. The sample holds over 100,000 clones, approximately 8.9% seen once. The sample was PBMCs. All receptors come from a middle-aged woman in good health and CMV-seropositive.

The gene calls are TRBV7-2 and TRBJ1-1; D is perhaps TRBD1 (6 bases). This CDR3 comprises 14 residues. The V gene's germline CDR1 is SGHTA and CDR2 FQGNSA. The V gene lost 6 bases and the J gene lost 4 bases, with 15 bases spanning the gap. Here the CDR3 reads CASRPTRGPTEAFF. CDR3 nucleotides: TGTGCCAGCAGACCTACCAGGGGCCCCACTGAAGCTTTCTTT. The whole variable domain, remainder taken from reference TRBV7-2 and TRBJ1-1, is GAGVSQSPSNKVTEKGKDVELRCDPISGHTALYWYRQSLGQGLEFLIYFQGNSAPDKSGLPSDRFSAERTGGSVSTLTIQRTQQEDSAVYLCASRPTRGPTEAFFGQGTRLTVV.

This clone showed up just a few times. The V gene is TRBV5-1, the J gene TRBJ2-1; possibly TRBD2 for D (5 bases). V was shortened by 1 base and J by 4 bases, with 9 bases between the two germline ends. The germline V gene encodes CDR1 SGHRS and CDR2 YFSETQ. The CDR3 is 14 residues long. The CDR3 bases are TGCGCCAGCAGCTTGTACACGGGGTACAATGAGCAGTTCTTC. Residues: CASSLYTGYNEQFF.

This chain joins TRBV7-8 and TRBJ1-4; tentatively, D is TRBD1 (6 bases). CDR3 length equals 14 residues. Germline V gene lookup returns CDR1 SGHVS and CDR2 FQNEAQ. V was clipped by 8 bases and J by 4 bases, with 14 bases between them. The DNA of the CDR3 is TGTGCCAGCGGAAAACAGGGAGTTAATGAAAAACTGTTTTTT. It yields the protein CASGKQGVNEKLFF.

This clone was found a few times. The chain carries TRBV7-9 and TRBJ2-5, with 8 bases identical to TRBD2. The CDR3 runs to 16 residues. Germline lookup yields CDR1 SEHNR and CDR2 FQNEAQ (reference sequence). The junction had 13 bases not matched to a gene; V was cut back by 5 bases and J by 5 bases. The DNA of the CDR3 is TGTGCCAGCAGCCCCCTCGGGGGCGGGGGGTACGAGACCCAGTACTTC. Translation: CASSPLGGGGYETQYF.

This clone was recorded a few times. The CDR3 DNA reads TGCGCCAGCAGCCCCGGGGGGCCGAACGGGGAGCTGTTTTTT. Its translation is CASSPGGPNGELFF. The chain is built from TRBV5-1 and TRBJ2-2; possible D gene TRBD2, 7 bases. V gave up 4 bases and J gave up 7 bases, with 14 bases separating them. The CDR3 consists of 14 residues. From germline, CDR1 is SGHRS and CDR2 YFSETQ. Full variable domain (remainder filled in from reference TRBV5-1 and TRBJ2-2): KAGVTQTPRYLIKTRGQQVTLSCSPISGHRSVSWYQQTPGQGLQFLFEYFSETQRNKGNFPGRFSGRQFSNSRSEMNVSTLELGDSALYLCASSPGGPNGELFFGEGSRLTVL.

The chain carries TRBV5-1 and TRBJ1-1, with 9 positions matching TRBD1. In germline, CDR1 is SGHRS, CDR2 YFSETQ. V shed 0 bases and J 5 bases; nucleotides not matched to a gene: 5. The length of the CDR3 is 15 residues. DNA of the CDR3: TGCGCCAGCAGCTTGGAGGGACAGGGATTAACTGAAGCTTTCTTT. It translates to CASSLEGQGLTEAFF.

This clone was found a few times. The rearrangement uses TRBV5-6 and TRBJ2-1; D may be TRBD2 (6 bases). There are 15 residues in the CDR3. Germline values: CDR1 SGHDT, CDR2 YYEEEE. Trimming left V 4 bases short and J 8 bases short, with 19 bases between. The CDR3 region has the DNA TGTGCCAGCAGCCCGGGACTTGCCCTTATGGATGAGCAGTTCTTC. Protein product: CASSPGLALMDEQFF.

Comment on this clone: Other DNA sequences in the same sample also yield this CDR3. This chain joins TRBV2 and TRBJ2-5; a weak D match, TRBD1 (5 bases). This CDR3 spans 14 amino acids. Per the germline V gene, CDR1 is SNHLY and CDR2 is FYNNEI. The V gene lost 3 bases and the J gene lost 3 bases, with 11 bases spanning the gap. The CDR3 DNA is TGTGCCAGCAGTGATGGTCAGGGTGAAGAGACCCAGTACTTC. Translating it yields CASSDGQGEETQYF.

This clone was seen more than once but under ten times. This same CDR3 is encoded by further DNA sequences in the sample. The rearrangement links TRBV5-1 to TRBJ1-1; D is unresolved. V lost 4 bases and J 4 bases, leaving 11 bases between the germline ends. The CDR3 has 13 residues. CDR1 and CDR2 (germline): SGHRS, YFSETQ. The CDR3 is CASSPHSGTEAFF. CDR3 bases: TGCGCCAGCAGCCCCCACAGTGGCACTGAAGCTTTCTTT.

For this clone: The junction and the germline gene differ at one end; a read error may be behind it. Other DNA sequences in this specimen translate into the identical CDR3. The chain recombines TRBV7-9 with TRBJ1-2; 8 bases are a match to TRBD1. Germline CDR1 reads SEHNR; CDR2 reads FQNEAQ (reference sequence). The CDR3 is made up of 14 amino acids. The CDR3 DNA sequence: TGTGCCAGCAGCTTTCCCCTATTAGGACAGGGAGTCTTCTTC. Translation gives CASSFPLLGQGVFF.

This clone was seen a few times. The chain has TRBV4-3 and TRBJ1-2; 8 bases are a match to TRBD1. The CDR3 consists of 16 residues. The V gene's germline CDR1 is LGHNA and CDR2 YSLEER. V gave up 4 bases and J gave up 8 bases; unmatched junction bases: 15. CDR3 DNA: TGCGCCAGCAGCCGATTCCGGGACAGGAGTCCTGGGGGCTACACCTTC. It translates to CASSRFRDRSPGGYTF.

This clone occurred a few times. The CDR3 sequence: CASSQLGLDRGIADQPQHF. DNA for the CDR3: TGTGCCAGCAGCCAGCTTGGACTGGACAGGGGGATAGCTGATCAGCCCCAGCATTTT. This sequence joins TRBV4-2 and TRBJ1-5, with 10 positions matching TRBD1. Trimming removed 3 bases from V and 5 bases from J; junction bases left unmatched: 16. This CDR3 comprises 19 residues. Germline loops: CDR1 LGHNA, CDR2 YNFKEQ.

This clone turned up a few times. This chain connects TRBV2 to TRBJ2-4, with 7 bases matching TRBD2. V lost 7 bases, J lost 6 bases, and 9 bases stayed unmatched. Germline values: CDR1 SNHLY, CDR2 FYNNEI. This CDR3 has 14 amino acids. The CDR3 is CASTGSGYRNIQYF. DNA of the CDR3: TGTGCCAGCACCGGTAGCGGGTACAGAAACATTCAGTACTTC.

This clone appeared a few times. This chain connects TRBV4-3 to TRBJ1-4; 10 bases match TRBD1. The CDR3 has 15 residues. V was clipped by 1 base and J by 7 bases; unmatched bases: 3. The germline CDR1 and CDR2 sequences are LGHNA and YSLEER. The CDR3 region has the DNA TGCGCCAGCAGCCAAGGGGACAGGGGACGTGAAAAACTGTTTTTT. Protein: CASSQGDRGREKLFF.

The CDR3 is CASSVPTSGGWSDTQYF. CDR3 bases: TGTGCCAGCAGTGTACCGACTAGCGGGGGGTGGTCAGATACGCAGTATTTT. The chain employs TRBV6-1 and TRBJ2-3, with 13 bases aligning to TRBD2. The germline V gene encodes CDR1 MNHNS and CDR2 SASEGT. The trim removed 4 bases at V and 4 bases at J, leaving 8 bases unmatched. The CDR3 totals 17 residues.

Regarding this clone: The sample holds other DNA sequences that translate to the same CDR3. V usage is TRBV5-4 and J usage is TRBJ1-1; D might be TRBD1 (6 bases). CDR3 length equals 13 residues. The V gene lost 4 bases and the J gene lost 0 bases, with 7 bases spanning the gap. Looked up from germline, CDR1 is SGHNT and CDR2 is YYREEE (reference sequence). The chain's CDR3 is CASSRGMNTEAFF. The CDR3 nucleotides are TGTGCCAGCAGCAGGGGGATGAACACTGAAGCTTTCTTT. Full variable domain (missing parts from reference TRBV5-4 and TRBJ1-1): ETGVTQSPTHLIKTRGQQVTLRCSSQSGHNTVSWYQQALGQGPQFIFQYYREEENGRGNFPPRFSGLQFPNYSSELNVNALELDDSALYLCASSRGMNTEAFFGQGTRLTVV.

This CDR3 reads CASSPSESSGNTIYF. The CDR3 DNA sequence: TGTGCCAGCTCACCGTCCGAGAGCTCTGGAAACACCATATATTTT. The chain has TRBV18 and TRBJ1-3, with unresolved D. This CDR3 region has 15 residues. Germline CDR1 KGHSH, CDR2 LQKENI. V was clipped by 3 bases and J by 0 bases, with 9 bases between them.

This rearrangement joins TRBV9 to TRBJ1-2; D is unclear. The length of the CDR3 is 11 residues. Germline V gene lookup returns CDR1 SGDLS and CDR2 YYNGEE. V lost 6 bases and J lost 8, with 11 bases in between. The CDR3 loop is CASMREGGYTF. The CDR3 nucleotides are TGTGCCAGCATGCGGGAAGGAGGCTACACCTTC.

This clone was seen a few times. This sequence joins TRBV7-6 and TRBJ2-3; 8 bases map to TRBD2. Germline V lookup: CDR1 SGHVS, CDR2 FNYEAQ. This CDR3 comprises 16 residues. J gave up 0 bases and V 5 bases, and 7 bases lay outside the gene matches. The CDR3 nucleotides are TGTGCCAGCAGCCCCGGCGGGGGGCGGAGCACAGATACGCAGTATTTT. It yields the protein CASSPGGGRSTDTQYF. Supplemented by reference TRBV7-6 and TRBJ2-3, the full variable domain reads GAGVSQSPRYKVTKRGQDVALRCDPISGHVSLYWYRQALGQGPEFLTYFNYEAQQDKSGLPNDRFSAERPEGSISTLTIQRTEQRDSAMYRCASSPGGGRSTDTQYFGPGTRLTVL.

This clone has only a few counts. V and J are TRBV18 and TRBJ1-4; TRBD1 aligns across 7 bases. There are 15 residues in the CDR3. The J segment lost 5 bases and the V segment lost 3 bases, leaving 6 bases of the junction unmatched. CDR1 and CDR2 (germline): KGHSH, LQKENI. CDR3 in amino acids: CASSPRQGGNEKLFF. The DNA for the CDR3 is TGTGCCAGCTCACCGAGACAGGGAGGAAATGAAAAACTGTTTTTT. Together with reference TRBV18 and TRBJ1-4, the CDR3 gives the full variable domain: NAGVMQNPRHLVRRRGQEARLRCSPMKGHSHVYWYRQLPEEGLKFMVYLQKENIIDESGMPKERFSAEFPKEGPSILRIQQVVRGDSAAYFCASSPRQGGNEKLFFGSGTQLSVL.

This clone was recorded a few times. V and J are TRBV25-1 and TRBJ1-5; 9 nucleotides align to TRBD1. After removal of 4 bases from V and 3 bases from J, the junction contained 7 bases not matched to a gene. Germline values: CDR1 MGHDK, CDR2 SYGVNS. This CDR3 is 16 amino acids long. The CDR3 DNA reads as TGTGCCAGCAGTGTAGCAGACAGGGGGTTCAATCAGCCCCAGCATTTT. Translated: CASSVADRGFNQPQHF.

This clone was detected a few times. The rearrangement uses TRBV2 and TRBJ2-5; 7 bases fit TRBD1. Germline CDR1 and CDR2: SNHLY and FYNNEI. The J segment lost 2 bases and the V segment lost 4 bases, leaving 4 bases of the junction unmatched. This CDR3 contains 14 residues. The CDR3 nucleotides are TGTGCCAGCAGTGGACACAGGGGTCAAGAGACCCAGTACTTC. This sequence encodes CASSGHRGQETQYF. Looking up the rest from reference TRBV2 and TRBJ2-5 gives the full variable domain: EPEVTQTPSHQVTQMGQEVILRCVPISNHLYFYWYRQILGQKVEFLVSFYNNEISEKSEIFDDQFSVERPDGSNFTLKIRSTKLEDSAMYFCASSGHRGQETQYFGPGTRLLVL.

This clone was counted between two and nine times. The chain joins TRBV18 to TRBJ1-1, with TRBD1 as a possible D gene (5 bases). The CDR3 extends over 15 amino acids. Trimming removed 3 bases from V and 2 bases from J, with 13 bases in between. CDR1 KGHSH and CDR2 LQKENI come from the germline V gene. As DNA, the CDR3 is TGTGCCAGCTCACCTCCCACAGGTGAAAACACTGAAGCTTTCTTT. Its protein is CASSPPTGENTEAFF.

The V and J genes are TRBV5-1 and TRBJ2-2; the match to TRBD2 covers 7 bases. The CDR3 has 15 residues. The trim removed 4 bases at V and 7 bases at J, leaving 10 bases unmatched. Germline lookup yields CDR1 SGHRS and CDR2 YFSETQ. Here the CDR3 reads CASSPLAGVGGELFF. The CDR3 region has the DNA TGCGCCAGCAGCCCCCTCGCGGGGGTAGGCGGGGAGCTGTTTTTT.